The 20 T cell receptor beta chains given below trace back to one sample, sequenced in a study of OX40 agonist ivuxolimab in advanced cancers. TCRdb's copy holds only in-frame clones and misses some; the assay was immunoSEQ multiplex PCR. The sample lists approximately 98,000 clones, less than 95% occurring once. The sample here was CD4+ or CD8+ T cells sorted from blood, taken in a trial of the OX40 agonist ivuxolimab. The source is an adult with an advanced solid tumor such as melanoma, head and neck, liver or kidney cancer.

This clone came up once. This chain uses TRBV5-1 with TRBJ2-5; 8 bases are a match to TRBD2. Germline CDR1 reads SGHRS; CDR2 reads YFSETQ. J was trimmed by 4 bases and V by 5 bases; bases with no gene match: 10. This CDR3 spans 15 amino acids. This CDR3 is CASRPWAGGSETQYF. DNA for the CDR3: TGCGCCAGCAGACCTTGGGCGGGAGGTTCAGAGACCCAGTACTTC.

The chain has TRBV30 and TRBJ1-2, with TRBD1 identical over 10 bases. The germline CDR1 and CDR2 sequences are GTSNPN and SVGIG (reference sequence). The CDR3 runs to 12 residues. The V segment lost 8 bases and the J segment 4 bases; nucleotides outside the gene matches: 4. The CDR3 is CARGQGGYGYTF. The CDR3 nucleotides are TGTGCCAGAGGACAGGGGGGCTATGGCTACACCTTC.

The chain has TRBV5-1 and TRBJ1-1; TRBD1 agrees at 8 bases. V shed 1 base, J shed 1 base, and the junction held 12 bases outside the gene matches. This CDR3 comprises 18 residues. Germline CDR1 is SGHRS and CDR2 is YFSETQ. CDR3 in amino acids: CASSLRSPTGGSNTEAFF. The CDR3 nucleotides read TGCGCCAGCAGCTTGAGGAGCCCTACAGGGGGATCGAACACTGAAGCTTTCTTT.

This chain uses TRBV11-3 with TRBJ2-1; 8 nucleotides line up with TRBD2. The CDR3 extends over 15 amino acids. Trimming cost V 2 bases and J 3 bases; bases outside gene matches: 3. The germline gives CDR1 SGHNT, CDR2 YENEEA. Here the CDR3 DNA reads TGTGCCAGCAGCTTAAGTAGCGGGGTCTACAATGAGCAGTTCTTC. Residues: CASSLSSGVYNEQFF.

This rearrangement joins TRBV5-1 to TRBJ2-1; D is tentatively TRBD1 or TRBD2 (5 bases each). Germline CDR1 is SGHRS and CDR2 is YFSETQ. The CDR3 runs 16 residues. Trimming left V 4 bases short and J 2 bases short, with 16 bases between. This CDR3 reads CASSQSGATAYNEQFF. Written as DNA, the CDR3 is TGCGCCAGCAGCCAGTCCGGGGCGACCGCCTACAATGAGCAGTTCTTC.

The gene calls are TRBV30 and TRBJ1-6, with D possibly matching TRBD1 (5 bases). This CDR3 contains 17 residues. Germline V CDR1 and CDR2: GTSNPN, SVGIG (reference sequence). The V gene lost 1 base and the J gene lost 0 bases, with 13 bases spanning the gap. In nucleotides, the CDR3 is TGTGCCTGGAGTGGCCGGGACGAATACTCCTATAATTCACCCCTCCACTTT. This gives the protein CAWSGRDEYSYNSPLHF.

The chain joins TRBV13 to TRBJ2-2; 9 bases are shared with TRBD2. Germline-derived CDR1 and CDR2 are PRHDT and FYEKMQ (reference sequence). The ends lost 5 bases at V and 6 bases at J; junction bases unmatched: 22. The CDR3 totals 20 residues. The CDR3 sequence is CASSRHTYKGLAQTAGELFF. CDR3 in DNA: TGTGCCAGCAGCAGACATACCTATAAGGGACTAGCCCAGACGGCCGGGGAGCTGTTTTTT.

The chain is built from TRBV6-1 and TRBJ2-1; D call uncertain. The V and J ends lost 4 bases and 4 bases respectively, with 8 bases between them. This CDR3 region has 13 residues. Germline assignment: CDR1 MNHNS and CDR2 SASEGT. CDR3 protein: CASSGTEYNEQFF. For the CDR3, the DNA is TGTGCCAGCAGTGGAACGGAATACAATGAGCAGTTCTTC.

This chain uses TRBV5-4 with TRBJ1-6; D gene uncertain. The V and J ends lost 0 bases and 11 bases respectively, with 18 bases between them. The V gene's germline CDR1 is SGHNT and CDR2 YYREEE (reference sequence). The length of the CDR3 is 16 residues. The CDR3 nucleotides read TGTGCCAGCAGCTTGGATGGAGACGCAATCTTGGCACCCCTCCACTTT. Translation: CASSLDGDAILAPLHF.

This clone appeared a single time. The rearrangement links TRBV11-2 to TRBJ1-5; a possible D gene is TRBD1 (5 bases). The CDR3 is made up of 17 amino acids. The germline gives CDR1 SGHAT, CDR2 FQNNGV. Trimming took off 0 bases at V and 2 bases at J, with 14 bases between the two ends. The CDR3 sequence: CASSLDLGGSGNQPQHF. The CDR3 DNA reads TGTGCCAGCAGCTTAGATCTGGGGGGTTCTGGCAATCAGCCCCAGCATTTT.

The chain employs TRBV4-1 and TRBJ2-3; D gene ambiguous. The germline CDR1 and CDR2 sequences are MGHRA and YSYEKL. The CDR3 sequence is 15 residues long. The ends were cut back, 6 bases at V and 0 bases at J, with 13 bases in the middle. CDR3 nucleotide sequence: TGCGCCAGCAGTTATAGACCAAATAGCACAGATACGCAGTATTTT. Its protein is CASSYRPNSTDTQYF.

V is TRBV6-1 and J is TRBJ1-2, with TRBD1 matching 8 bases. The CDR3 covers 16 residues. The J segment lost 6 bases and the V segment lost 3 bases, leaving 12 bases of the junction unmatched. CDR1 and CDR2 (germline): MNHNS, SASEGT. The CDR3 DNA reads as TGTGCCAGCAGTGAGCCCTTTACAAGGACAGGGAATGGCTACACCTTC. It codes for CASSEPFTRTGNGYTF.

This rearrangement joins TRBV9 to TRBJ2-7; the D call may be TRBD1 or TRBD2 (6 bases each). The germline gives CDR1 SGDLS, CDR2 YYNGEE. V lost 4 bases to trimming and J lost 5 bases, with 13 bases between them. This CDR3 has 13 residues. DNA for the CDR3: TGTGCCAGCAGCCATCGAGGGGGGAACGAGCAGTACTTC. Translating gives CASSHRGGNEQYF.

The CDR3 region has the DNA TGTGCCACCAGCAGACCCACCACTAGCGGTGAGCAGTTCTTC. Its translation: CATSRPTTSGEQFF. The chain couples TRBV15 to TRBJ2-1; 8 nucleotides match TRBD2. The CDR3 has 14 residues. V trimming: 2 bases; J trimming: 9 bases; junction bases outside the gene matches: 6. Looked up from germline, CDR1 is LNHNV and CDR2 is YYDKDF (reference sequence).

The V gene is TRBV4-1, the J gene TRBJ2-1; D gene unclear. V shed 1 base and J shed 3 bases, with 10 bases lying between them. Germline CDR1 is MGHRA and CDR2 is YSYEKL. The CDR3 contains 15 residues. The CDR3 region is CASSQGSANYNEQFF. CDR3 bases: TGCGCCAGCAGCCAAGGGAGTGCAAACTACAATGAGCAGTTCTTC.

The V call is TRBV9, the J call TRBJ2-6; D is undetermined. V was trimmed by 4 bases and J by 3 bases, leaving 11 bases between them. The germline CDR1 and CDR2 sequences are SGDLS and YYNGEE. The CDR3 is 15 amino acids. The CDR3 here is CASSPRLLGANVLTF. CDR3 DNA: TGTGCCAGCAGCCCAAGACTCCTTGGGGCCAACGTCCTGACTTTC.

The chain joins TRBV5-1 to TRBJ2-7, with 10 positions matching TRBD2. Looked up from germline, CDR1 is SGHRS and CDR2 is YFSETQ. V was pared by 3 bases and J by 2 bases, with 11 bases of the junction left unmatched. The CDR3 loop spans 17 amino acids. DNA of the CDR3: TGCGCCAGCAGCTCCATTTATAGCGGGAGGCCCGCCTACGAGCAGTACTTC. Residues: CASSSIYSGRPAYEQYF. The whole variable domain, remainder taken from reference TRBV5-1 and TRBJ2-7, is KAGVTQTPRYLIKTRGQQVTLSCSPISGHRSVSWYQQTPGQGLQFLFEYFSETQRNKGNFPGRFSGRQFSNSRSEMNVSTLELGDSALYLCASSSIYSGRPAYEQYFGPGTRLTVT.

The J gene is TRBJ1-3, the V gene TRBV30; a weak D match, TRBD1 (5 bases). There are 15 residues in the CDR3. The V gene's germline CDR1 is GTSNPN and CDR2 SVGIG (reference sequence). Trimming left V 5 bases short and J 9 bases short, with 23 bases between. This CDR3 is CAWSYGRAGGGTIYF. The CDR3 nucleotides read TGTGCCTGGTCGTATGGCAGGGCCGGAGGAGGCACCATATATTTT.

This chain uses TRBV11-3 with TRBJ2-3; 7 bases match TRBD1. V trimming: 6 bases; J trimming: 1 base; junction bases outside the gene matches: 10. This CDR3 comprises 16 residues. The germline gives CDR1 SGHNT, CDR2 YENEEA. CDR3 sequence: CASSRRQGSGTDTQYF. For the CDR3, the DNA is TGTGCCAGCAGTCGGAGACAGGGATCAGGCACAGATACGCAGTATTTT.

The chain uses TRBV4-2 and TRBJ2-5, with a possible D match to TRBD1 (6 bases). The CDR3 is 15 amino acids. Trimming left V 1 base short and J 6 bases short, with 15 bases between. The V gene's germline CDR1 is LGHNA and CDR2 YNFKEQ. The CDR3 nucleotides read TGTGCCAGCAGCCAAGCCTCTCGTCAGGGGAAGACCCAGTACTTC. Encoded protein: CASSQASRQGKTQYF.